One TCR beta chain is described in this entry. The data stem from a study of blood T cell repertoires in COVID-19. Study-level information: Both acute and convalescent COVID-19 samples were obtained from the United States, Italy and Spain. Sample material is recorded as cDNA or gDNA derived from T cells, B-cell-depleted T cells, or PBMCs.

With V trimmed by 4 bases and J by 5 bases, 3 bases remained unmatched. The CDR3 is 14 amino acids. Germline V gene lookup returns CDR1 MNHEY and CDR2 SVGAGI. Authors' methods: By means of reference gene primer amplification, nucleated cell counts were estimated. Method: immunoSEQ multiplex PCR; TCRdb's copy keeps in-frame clones and lacks some. From that table come the V and J calls and clone size; the DNA was used to work out D and trimming. The sample yields fewer than 150,000 clones, approximately 84% seen once. The sequenced sample consisted of peripheral blood. The TCR was taken from a human donor in a cohort sampled during active COVID-19. The rearrangement joins TRBV6-5 to TRBJ2-2, with 8 bases that match TRBD1. The CDR3 region is CASSFGQGTGELFF. CDR3 sequence (DNA): TGTGCCAGCAGTTTCGGACAGGGTACCGGGGAGCTGTTTTTT.